These T cell receptor beta chains were read from a single sample in a study of blood T cell repertoires in COVID-19. The data were produced by immunoSEQ multiplex PCR, yet TCRdb's version contains in-frame clones alone and is incomplete. The sample consists of about 250,000 clones, roughly 80% of them appearing once. Sequencing was done on a sample of PBMCs or T cells enriched from blood (not recorded which). These receptors were taken from a man aged 35 to 55 who had been exposed to COVID-19. CDR3s include the opening cysteine and the closing phenylalanine or tryptophan. The D gene is left open where the match is weak. A clone size is listed for some rows: how often the clone was seen (once, few, many), or a class if it is expanded.

J gene | V gene | D gene | clone size | CDR3 DNA | CDR3 protein
TRBJ1-6 | TRBV27 | TRBD1 | few | TGTGCCAGCAGGCAATCGACAGGGGTCAATTCACCCCTCCACTTT | CASRQSTGVNSPLHF
TRBJ1-1 | TRBV27 | TRBD1 | NA | TGTGCCAGCAGCCCGACTATTCAAAACGGGGACAGGGACACTGAAGCTTTCTTT | CASSPTIQNGDRDTEAFF
TRBJ2-1 | TRBV7-5 | NA | NA | TGTGTCAGACCTCGGGACAGGGGGCTTTCCTACAATGAGCAGTTCTTC | CVRPRDRGLSYNEQFF
TRBJ2-1 | TRBV12-3/TRBV12-4 | NA | NA | TGTGCCAGCACCTGGGGGGGCCATGAGCAGTTCTTC | CASTWGGHEQFF
TRBJ1-2 | TRBV19 | TRBD1 | NA | TGTGCCAGTAGTATAGCGGGGACAGGGTTCAACTATGGCTACACCTTC | CASSIAGTGFNYGYTF
TRBJ1-6 | TRBV7-9 | NA | few | TGTGCCAGCAGCTCAGGACAGTGGTCTTCACCCCTCCACTTT | CASSSGQWSSPLHF
TRBJ1-6 | TRBV11-2 | NA | NA | TGTGCCAGCAGGGAACAGGGAATCAATTCACCCCTCCACTTT | CASREQGINSPLHF
TRBJ1-1 | TRBV6-5 | NA | NA | TGTGCCAGCAGTTACGGGGGCCTTAGGAGTGAAGCTTTCTTT | CASSYGGLRSEAFF
TRBJ1-2 | TRBV6-5 | NA | NA | TGTGCCAGCAGTTCACAGGGAGCCTATGGCTACACCTTC | CASSSQGAYGYTF
TRBJ1-6 | TRBV29-1 | NA | NA | TGCAGCGTACGACCAGCCGGGGAAGCTTCACCCCTCCACTTT | CSVRPAGEASPLHF
TRBJ2-1 | TRBV5-6 | TRBD1 | NA | TGTGCCAGCAGCTTGGGAGGGGGCTCATACAATGAGCAGTTCTTC | CASSLGGGSYNEQFF
TRBJ2-4 | TRBV19 | NA | NA | TGTGCCAGTAGTTTGGGGGCCGGAAACATTCAGTACTTC | CASSLGAGNIQYF
TRBJ2-1 | TRBV24-1 | TRBD2 | NA | TGTGCCACCGAGCGGGACGGCTCCTACAATGAGCAGTTCTTC | CATERDGSYNEQFF
TRBJ1-2 | TRBV5-6 | TRBD1 | NA | TGTGCCAGCAGCTTTGACAGGGCGGGGTATGGCTACACCTTC | CASSFDRAGYGYTF
TRBJ2-7 | TRBV30 | NA | once | TGTGCCTGGAGTGTACCCCCCCTATACGAGCAGTACTTC | CAWSVPPLYEQYF
TRBJ2-3 | TRBV27 | NA | NA | TGTGCCAGCAGTTTCGCGGACACAGATACGCAGTATTTT | CASSFADTDTQYF
TRBJ2-7 | TRBV13 | NA | NA | TGTGCCAGCAGCTTTTCGGACAAGACAGGATATGACTTC | CASSFSDKTGYDF
TRBJ2-5 | TRBV28 | TRBD1 | NA | TGTGCCAGCAGACTAGGACAGGGCTTCCAAGAGACCCAGTACTTC | CASRLGQGFQETQYF
TRBJ2-3 | TRBV10-3 | TRBD2 | NA | TGTGCCATCAGTGGGACTAGCGGGACCCCTAGCACAGATACGCAGTATTTT | CAISGTSGTPSTDTQYF
TRBJ2-1 | TRBV16 | TRBD2 | once | TGTGCCAGCAGCCAATCTACGACGGGAGGAGAGTTCTTC | CASSQSTTGGEFF
TRBJ2-1 | TRBV24-1 | TRBD1 | NA | TGTGCCACCAGCCCCTCACCAGGGGGCGGGGACTTGAAGGGCAATGAGCAGTTCTTC | CATSPSPGGGDLKGNEQFF
TRBJ1-2 | TRBV19 | TRBD1 | few | TGTGCCAGTAGACCACAGGGGGCGAGGAACTATGGCTACACCTTC | CASRPQGARNYGYTF
TRBJ2-2 | TRBV6-5 | NA | NA | TGTGCCAGCAGTCCTTGGGACAACAGGGAGCTGTTTTTT | CASSPWDNRELFF
TRBJ2-1 | TRBV7-3 | TRBD1 | NA | TGTGCCAGCAGCTCGGGACAGGGTAGTATCGATGAGCAGTTCTTC | CASSSGQGSIDEQFF
TRBJ2-1 | TRBV7-9 | NA | NA | TGTGCCAGCAGCCCCATGGAAATGGAGGGCTGTGAGCAGTTCTTC | CASSPMEMEGCEQFF
TRBJ1-1 | TRBV29-1 | NA | NA | TGCAGCGGGACAGCAAACACTGAAGCTTTCTTT | CSGTANTEAFF
TRBJ2-3 | TRBV14 | TRBD1 | NA | TGTGCCAGCACCCTGACAGGGGCAGCAGATACGCAGTATTTT | CASTLTGAADTQYF
TRBJ2-3 | TRBV29-1 | NA | NA | TGCAGCGTCCACTGGGATACGCAGTATTTT | CSVHWDTQYF
TRBJ2-3 | TRBV9 | TRBD2 | NA | TGTGCCAGCAGCGAGGGAGGGGGCACAGATACGCAGTATTTT | CASSEGGGTDTQYF
TRBJ2-7 | TRBV30 | NA | NA | TGTGCCTGGAGCGCGAATTCCGGGACACCCTACGAGCAGTACTTC | CAWSANSGTPYEQYF
TRBJ2-7 | TRBV3-1/TRBV3-2 | NA | NA | TGTGCCAGCAGCCACTCAAGCGAGACCTACGAGCAGTACTTC | CASSHSSETYEQYF
TRBJ2-3 | TRBV30 | TRBD2 | NA | TGTGCCCCCCCCAGCGGGAAGTGTGGTTCCACAGATACGCAGTATTTT | CAPPSGKCGSTDTQYF
TRBJ2-2 | TRBV6-4 | TRBD1 | many | TGTGCCAGCAGTGAGGGACAGGGGGACACCGGGGAGCTGTTTTTT | CASSEGQGDTGELFF
TRBJ2-1 | TRBV5-4 | NA | NA | TGTGCCAGCAGCTCGGAGGGTCTCTACAATGAGCAGTTCTTC | CASSSEGLYNEQFF
TRBJ2-7 | TRBV4-1 | NA | NA | TGCGCCAGCAGCCAAGAGAATAGTGCCTTCTACGAGCAGTACTTC | CASSQENSAFYEQYF
TRBJ2-3 | TRBV11-3 | TRBD2 | NA | TGTGCCAGCAGCTTGAGCGGGAGCCGCACAGATACGCAGTATTTT | CASSLSGSRTDTQYF
TRBJ2-1 | TRBV21-1 | NA | once | TGTGCCAGCAGCCCCCCAAACGCGGGACAGGGGAAATTCTTC | CASSPPNAGQGKFF